What follows is one T cell receptor beta chain and its context. This clone was counted a single time. What antigen it recognizes has not been identified. Base qualities are not at hand, and no much larger clone is one base apart. From cysteine to phenylalanine, the CDR3 is 13 amino acids long. Of the read, only the CDR3 DNA is kept; its 39 bases are in frame from base 1. The V end loses 4 bases and the J end loses 2 bases, and a stretch of 9 bases separates them. CDR1 and CDR2 (SGHNT, YYREEE) derive from the germline V gene (reference sequence). The immunoSEQ Assay, a bias-controlled multiplex PCR, was used to amplify TCRbeta CDR3 regions from genomic DNA. Processing in the source paper ran as follows. Nucleated cell counts per sample were estimated from amplification of reference gene primers within the assay. Sequence reads were collapsed and filtered to measure the absolute abundance of every unique TCRbeta CDR3 rearrangement. For each sample, productive Simpson clonality was calculated by taking the square root of Simpson's diversity index across productive rearrangements. TCRdb retrieved this table from immuneACCESS and kept in-frame rearrangements only. Not all clones are present; in checked studies, unresolved V genes account for under half, and no reason is known for the remainder. The DNA was the basis for D and trimming; V, J and clone size are from that table. This sample comprises approximately 140,000 clones, about 88% of them detected only once. The biggest ten clones account for about 2.6% of the sample.

The data were taken from a study of blood T cell repertoires in COVID-19 (dated by TCRdb to the early 2020s). Broadly, across the study: Samples covering the acute and convalescent phases of COVID-19 were provided by collaborators in the United States, Italy and Spain. The prospective study material was composed of cDNA or gDNA derived from T cells, B-cell-depleted T cells, or PBMCs. Subjects who had been exposed to COVID-19, were actively infected with it, or had recovered from it provided the deeply sampled blood TCRbeta repertoires that made up the dataset. The repertoires were released in a freely available public database meant as a resource for research on the immune response to SARS-CoV-2. Samples came from the ongoing ImmuneRACE study (first 160 participants) plus 1,254 subjects from 6 global collaborators. The sample metadata nearly always contained a de-identified subject ID, COVID-19 status, age in years and sex. Where available, HLA class I and class II types were taken from metadata supplied by the sample provider and were not determined by assay-based typing. What the study reported, not specific to this receptor: How much clinical and demographic metadata was included differed by source and by participant, and the metadata was provided uncurated.

Participants in the prospective study were aged about 18 to 90 years, lived in 20 to 25 United States geographic areas, and enrolled through a virtual design. In the prospective study, participants were assigned to cohorts based on the clinical history participants reported in a screening survey and a study questionnaire. In the prospective study, mobile phlebotomists collected whole blood, serum and a nasopharyngeal or oropharyngeal swab from each participant. Over a 2-month period, participants in the prospective study had the option of providing additional blood draws and questionnaires. Before DNA extraction, prospective study blood samples were shipped either frozen or at room temperature.

Here the chain combines TRBV5-4 and TRBJ2-5; TRBD2 is a possible D gene, resting on 5 matching bases. This receptor was identified in a man in his forties with acute COVID-19. Sample: PBMCs or T cells enriched from blood (not recorded which). The CDR3: CASSRWEQETQYF. The bases read TGTGCCAGCAGCCGGTGGGAGCAAGAGACCCAGTACTTC.